The 14 T cell receptor beta chains reported below all come from one sample, sequenced in a study of breast tumors, draining lymph nodes, adjacent tissues. Each CDR3 protein gets one entry after TCRdb re-called the multiplex PCR reads with MiXCR. This sample has about 230,000 distinct CDR3 sequences; approximately 31% occur once, and the top ten carry over 1.1%. The lymph nodes were axillary draining lymph nodes from breast cancer patients. The sequenced sample was axillary lymph node tissue. The receptors were sampled from a female donor with breast cancer. Some clones in this sample may be carry-over from other donors' samples.

The chain employs TRBV19 and TRBJ1-5; 10 bases line up with TRBD1. The CDR3 contains 14 residues. Germline values: CDR1 LNHDA, CDR2 SQIVND (reference sequence). V lost 7 bases to trimming and J lost 8 bases; unmatched junction nucleotides: 8. The CDR3 region has the DNA TGTGCCAGTATGGACAGGGGGAAAAATGAGCCCCAGCATTTT. Translating gives CASMDRGKNEPQHF.

This clonotype was seen at least ten times. The rearrangement links TRBV11-3 to TRBJ2-3; no reliable D call. CDR3 length: 14 amino acids. Per germline, CDR1 SGHNT and CDR2 YENEEA. Trimming pared 1 base from V and 0 bases from J, leaving 5 bases between. CDR3 sequence: CASSLGQSTDTQYF. DNA for the CDR3: TGTGCCAGCAGCTTAGGACAAAGCACAGATACGCAGTATTTT. The whole variable domain, remainder taken from reference TRBV11-3 and TRBJ2-3, is EAGVVQSPRYKIIEKKQPVAFWCNPISGHNTLYWYLQNLGQGPELLIRYENEEAVDDSQLPKDRFSAERLKGVDSTLKIQPAELGDSAVYLCASSLGQSTDTQYFGPGTRLTVL.

This clonotype was found many times. The chain combines TRBV12-3 or TRBV12-4 with TRBJ2-5, with D tentatively TRBD1 (5 bases). The CDR3 runs 17 residues. Between the trimmed V and J ends, which lost 7 bases and 1 base, there was a span of 22 bases. This CDR3 reads CASTRDRTLNLQETQYF. The CDR3 bases are TGTGCCAGCACCAGAGACAGAACCCTCAACCTCCAAGAGACCCAGTACTTC.

This clonotype was counted between two and nine times. The chain recombines TRBV12-3 or TRBV12-4 with TRBJ1-1, with a weak D call TRBD1 (5 bases). The CDR3 length is 15 residues. The V end lost 3 bases, the J end lost 0 bases, and 11 bases lay between the germline ends. The DNA of the CDR3 is TGTGCCAGCAGTTTGAGTGGGACTATGAACACTGAAGCTTTCTTT. It translates to CASSLSGTMNTEAFF.

The sample holds many counts of this clonotype. J is TRBJ2-2 and V is TRBV9; no reliable D call. The CDR3 extends over 14 amino acids. The V end lost 0 bases, the J end lost 1 base, and 4 bases lay between the germline ends. The germline CDR1 and CDR2 sequences are SGDLS and YYNGEE. CDR3 sequence reads: CASSVAGNTGELFF. CDR3 nucleotides: TGTGCCAGCAGCGTAGCAGGGAACACCGGGGAGCTGTTTTTT.

The rearrangement uses TRBV4-1 and TRBJ1-2, with 8 nucleotides matching TRBD1. Germline V CDR1 and CDR2: MGHRA, YSYEKL. The ends lost 4 bases at V and 6 bases at J; junction bases unmatched: 7. The CDR3 totals 14 residues. CDR3 sequence: CASSPRQGSHGYTF. Here the CDR3 DNA reads TGCGCCAGCAGCCCACGACAGGGGTCTCATGGCTACACCTTC.

This chain connects TRBV10-1 to TRBJ2-7; TRBD1 is a possible D gene (6 bases). V gave up 4 bases and J gave up 3 bases, with 19 bases separating them. The germline V gene encodes CDR1 WNHNN and CDR2 SYGVQD (reference sequence). The CDR3 length is 16 residues. CDR3 loop: CASSAPTGTPGYEQYF. CDR3 in DNA: TGCGCCAGCAGTGCGCCAACCGGGACACCCGGCTACGAGCAGTACTTC.

V is TRBV6-6 and J is TRBJ1-6, with TRBD1 as a possible D gene (5 bases). CDR1 is MNHNY and CDR2 is SVGAGI in the germline V gene (reference sequence). V lost 8 bases to trimming and J lost 5 bases, with 19 bases between them. The CDR3 is made up of 16 amino acids. The CDR3 DNA follows: TGTGCCAGCCGTCCTCTTATTTCGGACAATAATTCACCCCTCCACTTT. As protein: CASRPLISDNNSPLHF.

In regard to this clonotype: A much larger clonotype is one base distant, so this may be a read error. This sequence joins TRBV19 and TRBJ2-3; weak D call: TRBD1 (5 bases). TRBJ1-5 explains the end of the DNA better; the J call may be wrong. Looked up from germline, CDR1 is LNHDA and CDR2 is SQIVND (reference sequence). The CDR3 loop spans 14 amino acids. The CDR3 bases are TGTGCCAGTAGTGCCTCCTTCAGGGAAGATACGCAGCATTTT. This codes for CASSASFREDTQHF.

This clonotype has ten or more counts. The chain combines TRBV20-1 with TRBJ2-1, with a tentative D call TRBD1 (6 bases). Trimming removed 0 bases at V and 6 bases at J, with 15 bases between. This CDR3 spans 15 amino acids. CDR1 DFQATT and CDR2 SNEGSKA come from the germline V gene (reference sequence). The CDR3: CSARDSAQGSNEQFF. The CDR3 nucleotides are TGCAGTGCTAGAGATTCGGCGCAGGGGAGCAATGAGCAGTTCTTC.

This clonotype has just a few counts. V is TRBV6-2 or TRBV6-3 and J is TRBJ2-1; D is uncertain. V shed 6 bases and J shed 8 bases, with 11 bases lying between them. CDR1 is MNHEY and CDR2 is SVGEGT in the germline V gene. The CDR3 is made up of 12 amino acids. The CDR3 sequence is CASSPLGHEQFF. CDR3 DNA: TGTGCCAGCAGCCCGCTCGGCCATGAGCAGTTCTTC.

Comments on this clonotype: Here the CDR3 omits its conserved ending phenylalanine or tryptophan, so a read error is the likely source. The CDR3 nucleotides read TGTGCCAGCAGTCACGGGGGACACCGTCGGGGACAGGGTGATTCTAACTATGGCTACACCTCC. This sequence encodes CASSHGGHRRGQGDSNYGYTS. The rearrangement links TRBV6-5 to TRBJ1-2; 9 nucleotides align to TRBD1. J gave up 0 bases and V 5 bases, and 22 bases lay outside the gene matches. The CDR3 has 21 residues. Looked up from germline, CDR1 is MNHEY and CDR2 is SVGAGI.

This clonotype was seen ten or more times. The V gene is TRBV6-4, the J gene TRBJ2-1, with 7 bases identical to TRBD1. The CDR3 contains 14 residues. Germline-derived CDR1 and CDR2 are MRHNA and SNTAGT. The V gene end was trimmed by 6 bases and the J gene end by 4 bases; junction bases not matched to a gene: 6. The DNA of the CDR3 is TGTGCCAGCAGCAAGGACAGGTCATACAATGAGCAGTTCTTC. Its translation is CASSKDRSYNEQFF.

This clonotype was recorded a few times. This may arise from a read error, as a much more abundant clone is one base away. The J gene is TRBJ2-7, the V gene TRBV20-1; possibly TRBD2 for D (6 bases). CDR1 is DFQATT, CDR2 SNEGSKA, per germline (reference sequence). Trimming stripped 3 bases from V and 7 bases from J, with 22 bases between. CDR3 length: 15 residues. This chain's CDR3 is CSASDGRQSPGEQYF. CDR3 sequence (DNA): TGCAGTGCTAGTGACGGGAGACAGAGCCCAGGTGAGCAGTACTTC.